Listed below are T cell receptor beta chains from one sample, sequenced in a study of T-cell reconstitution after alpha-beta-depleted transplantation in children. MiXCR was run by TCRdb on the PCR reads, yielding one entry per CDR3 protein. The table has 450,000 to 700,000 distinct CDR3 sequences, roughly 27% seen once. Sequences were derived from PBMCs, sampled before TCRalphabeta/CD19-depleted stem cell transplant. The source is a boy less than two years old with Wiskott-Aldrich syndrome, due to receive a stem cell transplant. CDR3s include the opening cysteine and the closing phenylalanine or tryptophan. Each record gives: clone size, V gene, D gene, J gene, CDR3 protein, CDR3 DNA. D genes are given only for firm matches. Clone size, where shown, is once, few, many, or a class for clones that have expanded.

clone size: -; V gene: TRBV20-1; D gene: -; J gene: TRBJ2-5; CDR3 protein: CSASNVQETQYF; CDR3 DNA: TGCAGTGCTAGTAACGTTCAAGAGACCCAGTACTTC
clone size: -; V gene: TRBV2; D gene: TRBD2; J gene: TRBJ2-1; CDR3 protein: CATGLAGYNEQFF; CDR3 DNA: TGTGCCACGGGACTAGCGGGGTACAATGAGCAGTTCTTC
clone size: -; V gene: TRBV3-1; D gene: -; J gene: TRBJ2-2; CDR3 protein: CASSQGTSNTGELFF; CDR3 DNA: TGTGCCAGCAGCCAGGGGACTTCGAACACCGGGGAGCTGTTTTTT
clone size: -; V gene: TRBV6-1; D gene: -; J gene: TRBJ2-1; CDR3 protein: CASSEVLLAVNYNEQFF; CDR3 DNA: TGTGCCAGCAGTGAAGTCCTCCTAGCAGTGAACTACAATGAGCAGTTCTTC
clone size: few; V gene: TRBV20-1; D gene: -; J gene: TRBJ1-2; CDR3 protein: CSARNRADYGYTF; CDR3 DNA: TGCAGTGCAAGGAACAGGGCAGACTATGGCTACACCTTC
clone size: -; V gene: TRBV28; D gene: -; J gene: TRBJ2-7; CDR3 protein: CASSLAGRESYEQYF; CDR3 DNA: TGTGCCAGCAGTTTAGCGGGCAGGGAGTCCTACGAGCAGTACTTC
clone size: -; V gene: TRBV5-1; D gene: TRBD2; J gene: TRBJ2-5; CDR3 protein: CASSVLLAGGGETQYF; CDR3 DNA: TGCGCCAGCAGCGTCCTACTAGCGGGAGGGGGAGAGACCCAGTACTTC
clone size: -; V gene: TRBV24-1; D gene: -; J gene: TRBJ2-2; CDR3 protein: CATSAPARNTGELFF; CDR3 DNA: TGTGCCACCAGTGCCCCGGCACGGAACACCGGGGAGCTGTTTTTT
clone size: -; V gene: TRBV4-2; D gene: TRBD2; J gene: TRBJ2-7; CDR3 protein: CASSQVISGSMYEQYF; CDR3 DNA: TGTGCCAGCAGCCAAGTGATTAGCGGGAGTATGTACGAGCAGTACTTC
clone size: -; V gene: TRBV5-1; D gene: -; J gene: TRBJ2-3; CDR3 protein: CASSFSGYSTDTQYF; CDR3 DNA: TGCGCCAGCAGCTTCAGCGGGTATAGCACAGATACGCAGTATTTT
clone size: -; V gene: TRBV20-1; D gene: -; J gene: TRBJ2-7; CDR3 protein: CSARDSLLDRGEQYF; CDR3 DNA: TGCAGTGCTAGAGATTCTCTACTTGACCGGGGGGAGCAGTACTTC
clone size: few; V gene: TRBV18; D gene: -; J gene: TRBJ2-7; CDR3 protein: CASSPPVGAHEQYF; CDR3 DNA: TGTGCCAGCTCACCACCGGTGGGGGCCCACGAGCAGTACTTC
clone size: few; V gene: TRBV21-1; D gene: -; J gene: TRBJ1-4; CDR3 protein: CASTWKRRAGQGPANEKLFF; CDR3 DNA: TGTGCCAGCACCTGGAAACGCCGGGCAGGACAGGGGCCAGCTAATGAAAAACTGTTTTTT
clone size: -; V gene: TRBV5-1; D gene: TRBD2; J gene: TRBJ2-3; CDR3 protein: CASSLSPFPGLAGGPSDTQYF; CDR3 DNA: TGCGCCAGCAGCTTATCCCCCTTCCCGGGACTAGCGGGAGGGCCATCAGATACGCAGTATTTT
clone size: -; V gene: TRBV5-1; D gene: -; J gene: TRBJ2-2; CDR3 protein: CASSMAGVFTGELFF; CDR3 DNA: TGCGCCAGCAGTATGGCTGGGGTTTTCACCGGGGAGCTGTTTTTT
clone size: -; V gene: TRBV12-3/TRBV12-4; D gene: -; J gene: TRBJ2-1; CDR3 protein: CASSLQRADGEEFF; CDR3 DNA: TGTGCCAGCAGTCTACAAAGGGCTGACGGGGAGGAGTTCTTC